The sequence of this T cell receptor (beta chain) was determined in a study of blood T cells in healthy people across ages. It was with a sample-barcoded 5' primer and a J-beta primer mix that a second PCR of about 7 to 12 cycles was run. Each cDNA molecule received a tag from a template-switch adaptor that had 12 random nucleotides. TCRdb recomputed calls from the 5' RACE reads with MiXCR, one row per CDR3 protein. The sample lists around 870,000 distinct CDR3 sequences, 29% seen once, with roughly a sixth in the top ten. Whole-study findings and limits: Across the age range, TCR beta diversity per million T cells fell in a roughly linear way.

In its sample, this clonotype was seen many times. No antigen is known for it. Total RNA, at least 5 micrograms per sample, was extracted from PBMCs. The sequenced sample consisted of blood. The sequence was collected from a woman older than 75 in good health.

CDR3 in amino acids: CSATTGTSVYNEQFF. Here the CDR3 DNA reads TGCAGTGCCACCACCGGGACTAGCGTGTACAATGAGCAGTTCTTC. This chain uses TRBV20-1 with TRBJ2-1; 10 bases line up with TRBD2. Germline V lookup: CDR1 DFQATT, CDR2 SNEGSKA (reference sequence). The CDR3 length is 15 residues. V lost 6 bases to trimming and J lost 4 bases; unmatched junction nucleotides: 9.